The rows below give T cell receptor beta chains drawn from one sample of a study of OX40 agonist ivuxolimab in advanced cancers. TCRdb's copy holds only in-frame clones and misses some; the assay was immunoSEQ multiplex PCR. The data show tens of thousands of clones, 88% seen once. The sequenced sample was CD4+ or CD8+ T cells sorted from blood, obtained in a trial of the OX40 agonist ivuxolimab. The receptors were gathered from an adult with an advanced solid tumor such as melanoma, head and neck, liver or kidney cancer. The CDR3 runs from the conserved cysteine through the conserved F or W. D genes are given only for firm matches. Part of the rows lack a size; the others show once, few, many or a class for expanded clones.

D gene	V gene	J gene	clone size	CDR3 protein	CDR3 DNA
TRBD1	TRBV10-3	TRBJ2-7	NA	CAISEPGTARGYEQYF	TGTGCCATCAGTGAACCCGGGACAGCCCGGGGTTACGAGCAGTACTTC
NA	TRBV6-4	TRBJ1-2	NA	CASSPSGSSGGYTF	TGTGCCAGCAGCCCCTCGGGGTCATCGGGGGGCTACACCTTC
NA	TRBV30	TRBJ1-4	once	CAWSDLTGNEKLFF	TGTGCCTGGAGTGACCTCACAGGGAATGAAAAACTGTTTTTT
NA	TRBV20-1	TRBJ1-1	NA	CSAREYTEAFF	TGCAGTGCTAGGGAGTACACTGAAGCTTTCTTT
NA	TRBV4-1	TRBJ2-7	NA	CASSQGYGEQYF	TGCGCCAGCAGCCAGGGTTACGGGGAGCAGTACTTC
TRBD1	TRBV5-6	TRBJ1-6	NA	CASSLLGQGRNSPLHF	TGTGCCAGCAGCTTGTTGGGACAGGGGAGGAATTCACCCCTCCACTTT
TRBD1	TRBV7-9	TRBJ2-5	NA	CASSYNRGYGETQYF	TGTGCCAGCAGCTATAACAGGGGTTATGGAGAGACCCAGTACTTC
NA	TRBV11-2	TRBJ1-3	NA	CASSLASENTIYF	TGTGCCAGCAGCTTAGCCTCTGAAAACACCATATATTTT
TRBD2	TRBV7-3	TRBJ2-3	once	CASSLGLAGTQYF	TGTGCCAGCAGCTTAGGACTAGCTGGTACGCAGTATTTT
NA	TRBV28	TRBJ2-5	NA	CASSSPMGDRETQYF	TGTGCCAGCAGTTCCCCCATGGGGGACCGGGAGACCCAGTACTTC
NA	TRBV2	TRBJ2-7	once	CASSVTVSYEQYF	TGTGCCAGCAGTGTCACAGTTTCCTACGAGCAGTACTTC
NA	TRBV28	TRBJ1-4	NA	CASSSWTGSTNEKLFF	TGTGCCAGCAGTTCTTGGACGGGCTCAACTAATGAAAAACTGTTTTTT
TRBD2	TRBV13	TRBJ2-7	NA	CASSKRLAGGPTQVYEQYF	TGTGCCAGCAGCAAACGACTAGCGGGAGGGCCCACTCAGGTTTACGAGCAGTACTTC
TRBD2	TRBV4-1	TRBJ2-1	NA	CASSQVERGSSYNEQFF	TGCGCCAGCAGCCAAGTCGAGCGGGGGAGCTCCTACAATGAGCAGTTCTTC
NA	TRBV30	TRBJ1-1	NA	CAWRGMVGTLGSEAFF	TGTGCCTGGAGGGGGATGGTCGGCACCTTGGGGAGTGAAGCTTTCTTT
TRBD2	TRBV10-2	TRBJ2-7	NA	CAGGTSGRDEQYF	TGCGCCGGAGGGACTAGCGGGAGAGACGAGCAGTACTTC
NA	TRBV6-6	TRBJ1-5	NA	CASSYSNQFNQPQHF	TGTGCCAGCAGTTACTCGAATCAATTCAATCAGCCCCAGCATTTT
NA	TRBV10-3	TRBJ2-7	NA	CAISEGENSYEQYF	TGTGCCATCAGTGAGGGTGAAAACTCCTACGAGCAGTACTTC
TRBD1	TRBV18	TRBJ1-1	few	CASSGQGTEAFF	TGTGCCAGCTCGGGACAGGGCACTGAAGCTTTCTTT
TRBD1	TRBV28	TRBJ2-2	NA	CASSSPDRAAGELFF	TGTGCCAGCAGTTCCCCGGACAGGGCCGCCGGGGAGCTGTTTTTT
NA	TRBV30	TRBJ2-7	NA	CAWSVALDSYEQYF	TGTGCCTGGAGTGTAGCCTTGGACTCCTACGAGCAGTACTTC
TRBD1	TRBV4-1	TRBJ1-5	NA	CASSRPGQGRQPQHF	TGCGCCAGCAGCCGCCCGGGACAGGGGAGACAGCCCCAGCATTTT
TRBD2	TRBV11-2	TRBJ2-1	NA	CASSWGTTLSNEQFF	TGTGCCAGCAGTTGGGGGACTACCCTTTCCAATGAGCAGTTCTTC
NA	TRBV5-1	TRBJ2-2	NA	CASSPRGDRNTGELFF	TGCGCCAGCAGCCCTCGAGGGGACCGTAACACCGGGGAGCTGTTTTTT
NA	TRBV5-1	TRBJ2-1	NA	CASRPTGDNEQFF	TGCGCCAGCAGACCGACAGGAGACAATGAGCAGTTCTTC
NA	TRBV12-5	TRBJ2-3	NA	CASGKEADTQYF	TGTGCTAGTGGTAAGGAGGCAGATACGCAGTATTTT
TRBD2	TRBV5-1	TRBJ2-3	NA	CASSRRLAGNKISTDTQYF	TGCGCCAGCAGCCGGAGACTAGCGGGGAATAAAATAAGCACAGATACGCAGTATTTT
NA	TRBV6-1	TRBJ2-7	few	CASNRVAEQYF	TGTGCCAGTAACAGGGTCGCCGAGCAGTACTTC
NA	TRBV10-3	TRBJ1-4	NA	CAISERGGPGSTNEKLFF	TGTGCCATCAGTGAGCGTGGGGGGCCCGGGTCTACTAATGAAAAACTGTTTTTT
TRBD2	TRBV10-3	TRBJ2-5	NA	CAISEPSGRETQYF	TGTGCCATCAGTGAACCTAGCGGTAGGGAGACCCAGTACTTC
NA	TRBV28	TRBJ1-1	NA	CASSSSTGHTEAFF	TGTGCCAGCAGTTCCTCAACAGGGCACACTGAAGCTTTCTTT
TRBD2	TRBV7-9	TRBJ2-1	NA	CASSLGAGGPHSGEQFF	TGTGCCAGCAGCTTGGGGGCGGGAGGGCCGCATTCAGGTGAGCAGTTCTTC
NA	TRBV5-1	TRBJ2-1	NA	CASSSGWADEQFF	TGCGCCAGCAGCTCGGGGTGGGCGGATGAGCAGTTCTTC
TRBD1	TRBV2	TRBJ1-2	NA	CASRELGQGNYGYTF	TGTGCCAGCAGGGAGCTGGGACAGGGGAACTATGGCTACACCTTC
NA	TRBV19	TRBJ1-5	NA	CASTPMGINQPQHF	TGTGCCAGTACCCCAATGGGGATCAATCAGCCCCAGCATTTT
NA	TRBV4-1	TRBJ2-3	once	CASSQATRRNRVDTQYF	TGCGCCAGCAGCCAAGCTACAAGGCGGAACCGAGTAGATACGCAGTATTTT
TRBD2	TRBV5-1	TRBJ2-1	NA	CASSFTGTSVINEQFF	TGCGCCAGCAGCTTCACCGGGACTAGCGTAATCAATGAGCAGTTCTTC
NA	TRBV9	TRBJ1-1	once	CASSPIPKIGGQANTEAFF	TGTGCCAGCAGCCCCATCCCCAAGATTGGGGGGCAGGCCAACACTGAAGCTTTCTTT
NA	TRBV5-1	TRBJ2-3	NA	CASNDGQYSTDTQYF	TGCGCCAGCAACGATGGACAGTACAGCACAGATACGCAGTATTTT
TRBD1	TRBV27	TRBJ2-7	NA	CASSEPGTGGHEQYF	TGTGCCAGCAGCGAGCCCGGGACAGGGGGCCACGAGCAGTACTTC
NA	TRBV29-1	TRBJ1-2	NA	CSARTANYGYTF	TGCAGCGCGAGGACAGCCAACTATGGCTACACCTTC
NA	TRBV7-2	TRBJ1-1	few	CASRFSQNTEAFF	TGTGCCAGCCGATTCTCACAGAACACTGAAGCTTTCTTT